The clone carrying this T cell receptor beta chain was counted a single time. Antigen: not known. These data originate in a study of cytomegalovirus exposure and HLA in healthy donors. Findings of the study overall: Diagnosis of cytomegalovirus status made by the classifier reportedly showed high specificity and sensitivity. First-cohort TCR clusters tended to co-occur in the roughly 130 validation repertoires, a later analysis found.

The donors belonged to the approximately 120-subject validation cohort, separate from the roughly 650-subject first cohort. Clones were read by immunoSEQ multiplex PCR, and TCRdb kept only the in-frame ones, dropping some. The sample yields about 60,000 clones, about 96% seen once. After removal of 6 bases from V and 5 bases from J, the junction contained 11 bases not matched to a gene. There are 15 residues in the CDR3. Germline CDR1 SNHLY, CDR2 FYNNEI. The receptor's source is a man aged 18 to 29 in good health and CMV-seronegative. Sequencing was done on a sample of PBMCs. The chain combines TRBV2 with TRBJ2-5; 8 positions match TRBD1. The CDR3 nucleotides are TGTGCCAGCAGCCCCGGACAGGGACGTGTGGAGACCCAGTACTTC. Translated, it gives CASSPGQGRVETQYF.